This T cell receptor (beta chain) was obtained from a study of blood T cells in healthy people across ages. Primed by a sample-barcoded 5' primer and a J-beta primer mix, a second PCR proceeded for about 6 to 11 cycles. TCRdb reprocessed the 5' RACE reads via MiXCR and lists one record per CDR3 protein. The sample contains over a million distinct CDR3 sequences, roughly 43% of which appear only once. Extraction yielded at least 5 micrograms of total RNA per sample. The V gene lost 10 bases and the J gene lost 0 bases, with 13 bases spanning the gap. The CDR3 totals 14 residues. Germline V gene sequence: CDR1 SNHLY, CDR2 FYNNEI.

The TCR was taken from a young woman in good health. V usage is TRBV2 and J usage is TRBJ2-1; weak D call: TRBD1 (6 bases). Sequencing was carried out using blood. The CDR3 spells CANNRVNSYNEQFF. The CDR3, as DNA: TGTGCCAACAACAGGGTCAACTCCTACAATGAGCAGTTCTTC.